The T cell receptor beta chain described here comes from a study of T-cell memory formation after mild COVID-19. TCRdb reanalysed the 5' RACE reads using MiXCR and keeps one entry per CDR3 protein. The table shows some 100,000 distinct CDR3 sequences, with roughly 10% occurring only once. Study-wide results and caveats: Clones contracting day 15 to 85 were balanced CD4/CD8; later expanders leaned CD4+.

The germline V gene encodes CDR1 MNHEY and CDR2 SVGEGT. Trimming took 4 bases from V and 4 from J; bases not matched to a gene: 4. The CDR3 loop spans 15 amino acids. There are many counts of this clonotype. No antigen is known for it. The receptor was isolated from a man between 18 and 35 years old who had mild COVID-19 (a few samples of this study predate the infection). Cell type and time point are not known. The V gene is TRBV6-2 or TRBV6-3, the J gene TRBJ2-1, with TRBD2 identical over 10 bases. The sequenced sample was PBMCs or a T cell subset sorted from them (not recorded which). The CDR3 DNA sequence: TGTGCCAGCAGTTGGCTAGCGGGGGCGTACAATGAGCAGTTCTTC. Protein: CASSWLAGAYNEQFF.